Each of the 14 T cell receptor beta chains below was sequenced from the same sample in a study of T cell responses to AZD1222 COVID-19 vaccine. TCRdb's copy holds only in-frame clones and misses some; the assay was immunoSEQ multiplex PCR. The sample yields 95,000 to 110,000 clones, 80% to 90% seen once. Source: peripheral blood, taken on day 0 of AZD1222 vaccination. All receptors come from an adult in good health.

This chain joins TRBV5-1 and TRBJ1-2; D gene ambiguous. The V gene lost 1 base and the J gene lost 3 bases, with 13 bases spanning the gap. The CDR3 consists of 15 residues. Germline CDR1 is SGHRS and CDR2 is YFSETQ. The chain's CDR3 is CASSLKPSWDYGYTF. In DNA form, the CDR3 reads TGCGCCAGCAGCTTGAAACCCAGTTGGGACTATGGCTACACCTTC.

The V and J genes are TRBV19 and TRBJ2-7, with D hard to call. V shed 4 bases and J shed 0 bases, with 10 bases lying between them. Germline values: CDR1 LNHDA, CDR2 SQIVND (reference sequence). The CDR3 is made up of 14 amino acids. The chain's CDR3 is CASSSGKSSYEQYF. In nucleotides, the CDR3 is TGTGCCAGTAGTAGCGGCAAAAGCTCCTACGAGCAGTACTTC.

This clone has just a few counts. This chain connects TRBV19 to TRBJ1-1; 9 bases fit TRBD1. Trimming removed 7 bases from V and 1 base from J; junction bases left unmatched: 4. Germline CDR1 LNHDA, CDR2 SQIVND (reference sequence). The CDR3 loop spans 14 amino acids. CDR3 region: CASTDRGSNTEAFF. The CDR3 nucleotides are TGTGCCAGTACCGACAGGGGGTCGAACACTGAAGCTTTCTTT.

The V call is TRBV18, the J call TRBJ1-2; weak D call: TRBD1 (6 bases). Germline lookup yields CDR1 KGHSH and CDR2 LQKENI. The germline V and J ends were trimmed by 5 bases and 8 bases, with 27 bases remaining between them. This CDR3 has 17 amino acids. The CDR3 nucleotides are TGTGCCAGCTCAACAGGCGACAGGTCTTCCCTTCTGTACGGCTACACCTTC. It encodes CASSTGDRSSLLYGYTF.

V gene TRBV3-1 (or the pseudogene TRBV3-2) combines with J gene TRBJ2-2; D gene uncertain. The CDR3 has 15 amino acids. With 4 bases removed from V and 5 bases from J, the gap between germline ends came to 14 bases. Germline CDR1 LGHDT, CDR2 YNNKEL (reference sequence). In DNA form, the CDR3 reads TGTGCCAGCAGCCGAGGCCCGATTAGGACCGGGGAGCTGTTTTTT. Translation: CASSRGPIRTGELFF.

As DNA, the CDR3 is TGTGCCAGCAGTGATGGGACAGGGGAGACCCAGTACTTC. Its translation: CASSDGTGETQYF. The genes are TRBV2 and TRBJ2-5, with TRBD1 matching 9 bases. Germline V gives CDR1 SNHLY, CDR2 FYNNEI. This CDR3 contains 13 residues. Trimming took 3 bases from V and 5 from J; bases not matched to a gene: 1.

This clone has a single count. V gene TRBV6-5 combines with J gene TRBJ2-7, with 9 bases identical to TRBD2. Trimming took 4 bases from V and 6 from J; bases not matched to a gene: 7. Looked up from germline, CDR1 is MNHEY and CDR2 is SVGAGI. The CDR3 has 14 residues. DNA of the CDR3: TGTGCCAGCAGTTCTAGCGGGATCCGAATCGAGCAGTACTTC. It is translated as CASSSSGIRIEQYF.

The CDR3 sequence: CASGPRTSGFTGELFF. The CDR3 DNA reads as TGTGCTAGTGGTCCGCGGACTAGCGGTTTCACCGGGGAGCTGTTTTTT. This sequence joins TRBV12-5 and TRBJ2-2; 10 bases map to TRBD2. Trimming removed 5 bases from V and 4 bases from J; junction bases left unmatched: 7. The CDR3 consists of 16 residues. CDR1 and CDR2 (germline): LGHNT, FRNRAP.

The chain carries TRBV19 and TRBJ1-3; unclear D gene. This CDR3 is 15 amino acids long. The germline V gene encodes CDR1 LNHDA and CDR2 SQIVND (reference sequence). Trimming cost V 7 bases and J 3 bases, with 16 bases left between them. The DNA of the CDR3 is TGTGCCAGTATCCCCCTTGGTGGTGATGGAAACACCATATATTTT. Translated, it gives CASIPLGGDGNTIYF.

The chain employs TRBV2 and TRBJ2-2; TRBD1 aligns across 7 bases. The J segment lost 4 bases and the V segment lost 6 bases, leaving 11 bases of the junction unmatched. CDR1 is SNHLY and CDR2 is FYNNEI in the germline V gene. The CDR3 runs 16 residues. CDR3 amino acids: CASSERAGGSTGELFF. CDR3 DNA sequence: TGTGCCAGCAGCGAACGGGCAGGGGGAAGCACCGGGGAGCTGTTTTTT.

The rearrangement links TRBV6-5 to TRBJ1-2; possible D gene TRBD1, 5 bases. This CDR3 contains 16 residues. V was clipped by 2 bases and J by 5 bases, with 18 bases between them. Germline V gene data show CDR1 as MNHEY and CDR2 as SVGAGI. DNA of the CDR3: TGTGCCAGCAGTTACCAGGGTCATAGGGGCGGTTATGGCTACACCTTC. Encoded protein: CASSYQGHRGGYGYTF.

The table lists this clone with a count of one. V gene TRBV28 combines with J gene TRBJ1-1; D is uncertain. This CDR3 has 14 amino acids. Germline assignment: CDR1 MDHEN and CDR2 SYDVKM. The V gene lost 6 bases and the J gene lost 4 bases, with 15 bases spanning the gap. Here the CDR3 DNA reads TGTGCCAGCAGCCTTTACGCCGAGGCCACTGAAGCTTTCTTT. Its protein is CASSLYAEATEAFF.

This chain connects TRBV6-2 or TRBV6-3 to TRBJ1-5; D possibly corresponds to TRBD1 (6 bases). V was clipped by 6 bases and J by 7 bases, with 19 bases between them. The CDR3 runs 15 residues. From germline, CDR1 is MNHEY and CDR2 SVGEGT. The CDR3 bases are TGTGCCAGCAGCCCCCCGGGGGCTTGGGGCCAGCCCCAGCATTTT. Protein: CASSPPGAWGQPQHF.

The rearrangement uses TRBV4-3 and TRBJ2-7, with 10 bases aligning to TRBD1. Germline CDR1 reads LGHNA; CDR2 reads YSLEER. The CDR3 loop spans 17 amino acids. V lost 2 bases and J lost 5; bases outside the gene matches: 12. This CDR3 is CASSQTPLKGTGDEQYF. CDR3 DNA sequence: TGCGCCAGCAGCCAAACTCCCCTGAAAGGGACAGGGGACGAGCAGTACTTC.